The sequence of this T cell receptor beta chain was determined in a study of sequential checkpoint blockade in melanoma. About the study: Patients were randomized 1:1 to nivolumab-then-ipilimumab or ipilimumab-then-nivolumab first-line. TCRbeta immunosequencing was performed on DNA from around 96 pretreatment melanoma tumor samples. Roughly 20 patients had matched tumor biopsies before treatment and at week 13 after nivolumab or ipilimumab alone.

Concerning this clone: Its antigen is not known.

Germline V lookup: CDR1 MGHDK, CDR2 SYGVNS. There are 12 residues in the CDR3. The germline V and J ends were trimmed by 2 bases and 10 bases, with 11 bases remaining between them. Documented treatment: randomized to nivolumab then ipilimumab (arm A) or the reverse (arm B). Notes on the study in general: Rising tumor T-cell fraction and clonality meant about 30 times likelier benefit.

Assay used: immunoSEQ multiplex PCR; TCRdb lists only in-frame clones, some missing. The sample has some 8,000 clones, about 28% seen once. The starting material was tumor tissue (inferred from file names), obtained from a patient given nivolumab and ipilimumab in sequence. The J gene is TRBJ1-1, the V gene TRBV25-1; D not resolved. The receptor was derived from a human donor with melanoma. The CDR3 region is CASSENLIGAFF. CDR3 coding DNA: TGTGCCAGCAGTGAAAACCTAATCGGAGCTTTCTTT.